One and the same sample provided the 17 T cell receptor beta chains below, sequenced in a study of blood T cells in healthy people across ages. Through a sample-barcoded 5' primer and a J-beta primer mix, a second PCR was run for roughly 6 to 12 cycles. A single record per CDR3 protein comes from TCRdb applying MiXCR to the 5' RACE reads. The sample lists about 930,000 distinct CDR3 sequences, about 29% occurring once. The same data also contributed to another study, on T cells of mothers and their children.

Sequencing was done on a sample of blood. The receptor set was obtained from a woman in her thirties or forties in good health.

This chain uses TRBV7-2 with TRBJ1-5; TRBD1 might be the D (5 bases). In germline, CDR1 is SGHTA, CDR2 FQGNSA. This CDR3 spans 15 amino acids. The ends were cut back, 6 bases at V and 0 bases at J, with 12 bases in the middle. The chain's CDR3 is CASRWDLYSNQPQHF. The CDR3 bases are TGTGCCAGCAGATGGGACCTCTATAGCAATCAGCCCCAGCATTTT.

This clonotype was counted once. A read error may account for a junction end that differs from germline. The chain is built from TRBV29-1 and TRBJ1-1; D unclear. CDR3 length equals 10 residues. Germline V CDR1 and CDR2: SQVTM, ANQGSEA. DNA of the CDR3: TGCAGCGTCACAGCCACTCAAGCTTTCTTT. Amino acid sequence: CSVTATQAFF.

This clonotype has a handful of counts. J is TRBJ2-3 and V is TRBV7-9, with D tentatively TRBD2 (5 bases). V lost 1 base and J lost 4, with 9 bases in between. This CDR3 contains 14 residues. The germline CDR1 and CDR2 sequences are SEHNR and FQNEAQ (reference sequence). CDR3 coding DNA: TGTGCCAGCAGCTTAGGCCCGGAGGCAGATACGCAGTATTTT. Its protein is CASSLGPEADTQYF.

This clonotype was seen ten or more times. J is TRBJ2-1 and V is TRBV5-5; TRBD2 aligns across 11 bases. Germline CDR1 reads SGHKS; CDR2 reads YYEKEE (reference sequence). The ends lost 2 bases at V and 2 bases at J; junction bases unmatched: 9. This CDR3 spans 18 amino acids. CDR3 residues: CASSFRTSGLAPYNEQFF. The DNA for the CDR3 is TGTGCCAGCAGCTTCCGGACTAGCGGGCTCGCGCCCTACAATGAGCAGTTCTTC.

This clonotype has at least ten counts. This chain links TRBV18 with TRBJ1-1, with D possibly being TRBD1 (5 bases). The germline gives CDR1 KGHSH, CDR2 LQKENI. This CDR3 contains 14 residues. Trimming left V 2 bases short and J 4 bases short, with 11 bases between. CDR3 bases: TGTGCCAGCTCACCAAATACCGGGGGCACTGAAGCTTTCTTT. Translation: CASSPNTGGTEAFF.

This clonotype was recorded a few times. The CDR3 region is CASSQEVPQITDTQYF. In nucleotides, the CDR3 is TGTGCCAGCAGCCAAGAGGTCCCGCAGATCACAGATACGCAGTATTTT. The chain joins TRBV14 to TRBJ2-3, with D hard to call. The CDR3 covers 16 residues. The germline V and J ends were trimmed by 0 bases and 2 bases, with 12 bases remaining between them. CDR1 and CDR2 from the germline V gene are SGHDN and FVKESK.

The genes are TRBV27 and TRBJ2-1, with TRBD2 matching 7 bases. Germline V gene data show CDR1 as MNHEY and CDR2 as SMNVEV (reference sequence). With V trimmed by 2 bases and J by 8 bases, 6 bases remained unmatched. This CDR3 comprises 14 residues. CDR3 region: CASSLRLAAHEQFF. In nucleotides, the CDR3 is TGTGCCAGCAGTTTACGGCTAGCGGCCCATGAGCAGTTCTTC.

This clonotype appeared many times. The DNA for the CDR3 is TGTGCCAGCAGCTTGATGCGCTCCTACAATGAGCAGTTCTTC. This gives the protein CASSLMRSYNEQFF. The rearrangement links TRBV5-6 to TRBJ2-1; no reliable D call. V gave up 1 base and J gave up 0 bases, with 5 bases separating them. Per germline, CDR1 SGHDT and CDR2 YYEEEE. The CDR3 is 14 amino acids.

This sequence joins TRBV20-1 and TRBJ2-3, with D perhaps TRBD1 (5 bases). Germline-derived CDR1 and CDR2 are DFQATT and SNEGSKA (reference sequence). Trimming took off 5 bases at V and 5 bases at J, with 20 bases between the two ends. This CDR3 is built from 15 residues. The CDR3 nucleotides are TGCAGTGCTCCTAGTCGCAGGGATCTTGGAGATACGCAGTATTTT. It translates to CSAPSRRDLGDTQYF.

This clonotype has a count of ten or more. The chain links TRBV20-1 to TRBJ2-3; 8 bases fit TRBD2. Losses at the gene ends were 3 bases for V and 0 bases for J; bases not matched to a gene: 17. Germline-derived CDR1 and CDR2 are DFQATT and SNEGSKA (reference sequence). CDR3 length: 19 amino acids. This CDR3 reads CSARRGLAGQISSTDTQYF. CDR3 coding DNA: TGCAGTGCTAGGAGAGGGCTAGCGGGCCAGATTTCTAGCACAGATACGCAGTATTTT.

J is TRBJ1-3 and V is TRBV7-2; the D gene is possibly TRBD1 (5 bases). The CDR3 is 13 amino acids. Germline V gives CDR1 SGHTA, CDR2 FQGNSA. V was pared by 1 base and J by 11 bases, with 12 bases between. CDR3 sequence reads: CASSLGGPVAIYF. CDR3 nucleotides: TGTGCCAGCAGCTTAGGGGGACCGGTGGCCATATATTTT.

The rearrangement joins TRBV7-2 to TRBJ2-6; TRBD2 matches 8 bases. The CDR3 is 18 residues long. Germline trimming cut 5 bases from V and 0 bases from J; bases unmatched to any gene: 9. The germline V gene has CDR1 SGHTA and CDR2 FQGNSA. The CDR3 here is CASSPRLAGSSGANVLTF. CDR3 nucleotides: TGTGCCAGCAGCCCCCGGCTAGCGGGTAGCTCTGGGGCCAACGTCCTGACTTTC.

Comment on this clonotype: One junction end disagrees with the germline gene, perhaps due to a read error. The V and J genes are TRBV4-1 and TRBJ2-4, with D unresolved. Germline lookup yields CDR1 MGHRA and CDR2 YSYEKL. This CDR3 is 17 amino acids long. CDR3 nucleotide sequence: TGCGCCAGCGGCCAAGATGTGGAACAAGCAGCCAAAAACATTCAGTACTTC. Translated: CASGQDVEQAAKNIQYF.

The sample holds many counts of this clonotype. The chain is built from TRBV27 and TRBJ2-1; D could derive from TRBD1 or TRBD2 (5 bases each). Germline assignment: CDR1 MNHEY and CDR2 SMNVEV (reference sequence). The V and J ends lost 5 bases and 3 bases respectively, with 17 bases between them. The CDR3 totals 16 residues. CDR3 in amino acids: CASSLPTARGYNEQFF. DNA of the CDR3: TGTGCCAGCAGTCTACCGACAGCGAGGGGCTACAATGAGCAGTTCTTC.

This sequence joins TRBV12-3 or TRBV12-4 and TRBJ2-2; D not resolved. V lost 3 bases and J 0 bases, leaving 11 bases between the germline ends. The CDR3 is 16 residues long. The CDR3 reads CASSFVGSPNTGELFF. The CDR3 DNA follows: TGTGCCAGCAGTTTCGTTGGAAGCCCGAACACCGGGGAGCTGTTTTTT.

To note about this clonotype: Relative to the germline gene, one junction end is altered; a read error may explain this. The V call is TRBV6-5, the J call TRBJ2-1; 10 bases agree with TRBD2. The germline CDR1 and CDR2 sequences are MNHEY and SVGAGI. The CDR3 loop spans 15 amino acids. The CDR3 DNA sequence: TGTACCAGCAACGGAAAGCGGGGGGGCAGGAATGAGCAGTTCTTC. It codes for CTSNGKRGGRNEQFF.

V and J are TRBV4-1 and TRBJ2-2; D ambiguous. The CDR3 consists of 14 residues. Germline-derived CDR1 and CDR2 are MGHRA and YSYEKL. V was pared by 0 bases and J by 8 bases, with 10 bases between. The CDR3 nucleotides read TGCGCCAGCAGCCAAGATGCCAGAACTGGGGAGCTGTTTTTT. It translates to CASSQDARTGELFF.